Ten or more counts support the clone carrying this T cell receptor (beta chain). TCR beta libraries were built with iRepertoire HTBI primers and Arm-PCR of CDR3 regions. From the multiplex PCR reads, TCRdb called clonotypes with MiXCR, one entry per CDR3 protein. Of some 400,000 distinct CDR3 sequences detected, 14% to 15% appear once; the ten largest clones hold 16%. The sample comes from a study of regulatory T cells in long-lasting Graves disease. This sample's time point: newly diagnosed GD, antithyroid drugs for less than 3 months. The TCR library was prepared using RNA isolated from PBMCs. These data were likewise used in another study, on T cells in Graves' hyperthyroidism and ophthalmopathy. According to that study: The authors deemed Graves' hyperthyroidism stable absent ophthalmopathy progression within 18 months. Ophthalmopathy was separated from stable hyperthyroidism by a 13 V-J model.

This receptor was obtained from a woman aged 30 to 39 with Graves disease. The sample here was peripheral blood mononuclear cells (PBMCs), taken at new diagnosis, from a patient treated with antithyroid drugs.

CDR3 in DNA: TGTGCCAGCAGTGATCGGGCGGGCATTAATGAAAAACTGTTTTTT. Translation: CASSDRAGINEKLFF. This sequence joins TRBV2 and TRBJ1-4, with no clear D. CDR1 is SNHLY and CDR2 is FYNNEI in the germline V gene. This CDR3 is built from 15 residues. V was clipped by 3 bases and J by 4 bases, with 12 bases between them.